This entry lists 9 T cell receptor beta chains sequenced from one sample in a study of blood T cell repertoires in COVID-19. Profiled with immunoSEQ multiplex PCR; TCRdb holds only in-frame clones, not every one. This sample yields tens of thousands of clones, of which 77% are seen a single time; under 30% belongs to the top ten. Input material: peripheral blood. These receptors came from a woman in her seventies with acute or convalescent COVID-19.

The V gene is TRBV18, the J gene TRBJ1-4; TRBD1 matches at 8 bases. The CDR3 is 15 amino acids. V gave up 0 bases and J gave up 8 bases; unmatched junction bases: 5. Germline loops: CDR1 KGHSH, CDR2 LQKENI. The CDR3 here is CASSPPPGGAEKLFF. CDR3 sequence (DNA): TGTGCCAGCTCACCACCGCCAGGGGGCGCGGAAAAACTGTTTTTT.

The rearrangement links TRBV28 to TRBJ2-7; TRBD1 might be the D (5 bases). This CDR3 has 12 residues. Trimming took off 8 bases at V and 3 bases at J, with 11 bases between the two ends. CDR1 is MDHEN, CDR2 SYDVKM, per germline. CDR3 bases: TGTGCCAGCCAGGGAAACCTCTACGAGCAGTACTTC. It codes for CASQGNLYEQYF.

V and J are TRBV28 and TRBJ2-4; weak D call: TRBD2 (5 bases). The germline gives CDR1 MDHEN, CDR2 SYDVKM. The CDR3 is 13 residues long. V lost 2 bases, J lost 11 bases, and 13 bases lay in between. As DNA, the CDR3 is TGTGCCAGCAGTTTACGGGGTCCCGGGGTTCAGTACTTC. It encodes CASSLRGPGVQYF.

The gene calls are TRBV7-2 and TRBJ2-1, with 8 positions matching TRBD2. The CDR3 has 15 amino acids. V was pared by 2 bases and J by 0 bases, with 0 bases of the junction left unmatched. The germline CDR1 and CDR2 sequences are SGHTA and FQGNSA. The CDR3 DNA sequence: TGTGCCAGCAGCTTAAGCGGGAGCTCCTACAATGAGCAGTTCTTC. This translates into CASSLSGSSYNEQFF.

J is TRBJ2-2 and V is TRBV11-3; unclear D gene. This CDR3 is built from 12 residues. Germline assignment: CDR1 SGHNT and CDR2 YENEEA. V was cut by 5 bases and J by 7 bases, with 8 bases left in between. The CDR3 reads CASSPPHGELFF. DNA for the CDR3: TGTGCCAGCAGCCCCCCCCACGGGGAGCTGTTTTTT.

The DNA of the CDR3 is TGTGCCAGCAGCCGGGGGAATTCACCCCTCCACTTT. Translated: CASSRGNSPLHF. This rearrangement joins TRBV7-9 to TRBJ1-6; D might be TRBD1 (5 bases). The CDR3 covers 12 residues. Deletions cut 5 bases from V and 7 bases from J, with 6 bases between. Germline CDR1 is SEHNR and CDR2 is FQNEAQ (reference sequence).

The chain joins TRBV6-5 to TRBJ2-7, with 7 bases matching TRBD1. Germline V gene sequence: CDR1 MNHEY, CDR2 SVGAGI. V lost 6 bases to trimming and J lost 9 bases; unmatched junction nucleotides: 14. There are 14 residues in the CDR3. CDR3 residues: CASRATGNVVGQYF. The DNA for the CDR3 is TGTGCCAGCAGAGCGACAGGGAACGTCGTCGGGCAGTACTTC.

This clone was observed a few times. V and J are TRBV10-1 and TRBJ1-1, with no clear D. Trimming removed 0 bases at V and 1 base at J, with 6 bases between. From germline, CDR1 is WNHNN and CDR2 SYGVQD (reference sequence). This CDR3 has 14 residues. CDR3 in DNA: TGCGCCAGCAGTGAGTCGAGTGGGAACACTGAAGCTTTCTTT. It is translated as CASSESSGNTEAFF.

V and J are TRBV5-6 and TRBJ1-5; D is undetermined. CDR1 is SGHDT, CDR2 YYEEEE, per germline. Trimming pared 4 bases from V and 0 bases from J, leaving 11 bases between. This CDR3 is built from 15 residues. This CDR3 is CASSLGAASNQPQHF. In DNA form, the CDR3 reads TGTGCCAGCAGCCTGGGAGCGGCTAGCAATCAGCCCCAGCATTTT.